Below, 27 T cell receptor beta chains from the same sample are listed, as sequenced in a study of cytomegalovirus exposure and HLA in healthy donors. 13 Jbeta primers and 60 Vbeta primers were used for the PCR. TCRdb's copy holds only in-frame clones and misses some; the assay was immunoSEQ multiplex PCR. The sample includes 150,000 to 200,000 clones, about 72% of them seen just once. Sample: PBMCs. The source is a middle-aged man in good health and CMV-seropositive.

The gene calls are TRBV7-9 and TRBJ1-2, with D possibly being TRBD1 (5 bases). This CDR3 is built from 15 residues. V lost 3 bases, J lost 8 bases, and 19 bases lay in between. Germline V lookup: CDR1 SEHNR, CDR2 FQNEAQ (reference sequence). This CDR3 is CASSFREEAAGGYTF. CDR3 nucleotide sequence: TGTGCCAGCAGCTTCAGGGAAGAGGCCGCAGGCGGCTACACCTTC.

The chain couples TRBV7-2 to TRBJ1-5; D may be TRBD1 (6 bases). Trimming removed 4 bases at V and 0 bases at J, with 10 bases between. Germline V gene lookup returns CDR1 SGHTA and CDR2 FQGNSA. The length of the CDR3 is 15 residues. Here the CDR3 reads CASSSDRYSNQPQHF. DNA for the CDR3: TGTGCCAGCAGCTCCGACAGGTATAGCAATCAGCCCCAGCATTTT.

This clone has more than one count but fewer than ten. The chain recombines TRBV7-3 with TRBJ2-1; TRBD1 agrees at 9 bases. J lost 6 bases, V lost 3 bases, and 6 bases had no gene match. The CDR3 is made up of 15 amino acids. Per germline, CDR1 SGHTA and CDR2 FQGTGA. The CDR3 coding sequence is TGTGCCAGCAGCTTGCCGGGACAGGGCGGCAATGAGCAGTTCTTC. Translated, it gives CASSLPGQGGNEQFF.

The chain recombines TRBV19 with TRBJ2-2, with 8 positions matching TRBD2. Looked up from germline, CDR1 is LNHDA and CDR2 is SQIVND (reference sequence). The CDR3 is made up of 14 amino acids. V lost 5 bases, J lost 8 bases, and 7 bases stayed unmatched. Here the CDR3 reads CASSSGGGSGELFF. In nucleotides, the CDR3 is TGTGCCAGTAGTTCGGGAGGGGGTTCAGGGGAGCTGTTTTTT.

This rearrangement joins TRBV6-4 to TRBJ2-1; 9 bases are a match to TRBD1. Unmatched junction bases numbered 3, after V lost 0 bases and J lost 6 bases. Looked up from germline, CDR1 is MRHNA and CDR2 is SNTAGT. This CDR3 is built from 15 residues. CDR3 in amino acids: CASSDSQTGGNEQFF. CDR3 nucleotides: TGTGCCAGCAGTGACTCGCAGACAGGGGGCAATGAGCAGTTCTTC.

The genes are TRBV20-1 and TRBJ1-6; D remains unclear. There are 11 residues in the CDR3. V lost 3 bases and J 7 bases, leaving 4 bases between the germline ends. Germline V gene sequence: CDR1 DFQATT, CDR2 SNEGSKA (reference sequence). The CDR3 DNA is TGCAGTGCTAGCGAGAATTCACCCCTCCACTTT. This sequence encodes CSASENSPLHF.

A single count supports this clone. The genes are TRBV10-1 and TRBJ1-2; D remains unclear. This CDR3 has 13 amino acids. Deletions cut 4 bases from V and 2 bases from J, with 8 bases between. Germline assignment: CDR1 WNHNN and CDR2 SYGVQD (reference sequence). CDR3 sequence (DNA): TGCGCCAGCAGTGGGTCGTTAAACTATGGCTACACCTTC. Amino acids: CASSGSLNYGYTF.

The chain couples TRBV6-1 to TRBJ1-5, with 8 nucleotides matching TRBD1. Germline V lookup: CDR1 MNHNS, CDR2 SASEGT. Germline trimming cut 4 bases from V and 6 bases from J; bases unmatched to any gene: 11. The CDR3 length is 16 residues. This CDR3 is CASSAAGGPGGQPQHF. In DNA, the CDR3 is TGTGCCAGCAGTGCTGCAGGGGGCCCCGGAGGTCAGCCCCAGCATTTT.

The chain recombines TRBV18 with TRBJ1-1, with D uncertain. Trimming left V 1 base short and J 1 base short, with 7 bases between. Looked up from germline, CDR1 is KGHSH and CDR2 is LQKENI. CDR3 length equals 14 residues. The CDR3 nucleotides are TGTGCCAGCTCACCACAGAACAGGAACACTGAAGCTTTCTTT. Translation gives CASSPQNRNTEAFF.

The V and J genes are TRBV27 and TRBJ2-7; the match to TRBD1 covers 8 bases. After removal of 8 bases from V and 6 bases from J, the junction contained 6 bases not matched to a gene. This CDR3 contains 12 residues. CDR1 is MNHEY, CDR2 SMNVEV, per germline (reference sequence). DNA of the CDR3: TGTGCCAGCCGGACAGGGCATTTCGAGCAGTACTTC. Translation: CASRTGHFEQYF.

The V and J genes are TRBV19 and TRBJ2-7; D may be TRBD2 (6 bases). CDR1 is LNHDA and CDR2 is SQIVND in the germline V gene (reference sequence). The CDR3 length is 13 residues. Trimming removed 6 bases at V and 3 bases at J, with 12 bases between. CDR3: CASSPGLFYEQYF. In DNA, the CDR3 is TGTGCCAGTAGCCCGGGACTTTTCTACGAGCAGTACTTC.

The rearrangement joins TRBV7-9 to TRBJ2-7; TRBD2 is a possible D gene (5 bases). The V end was cut by 5 bases, the J end by 2 bases, with 13 bases between. This CDR3 is built from 14 residues. Germline CDR1 is SEHNR and CDR2 is FQNEAQ (reference sequence). The DNA of the CDR3 is TGTGCCAGCAGCGAGGGCCCGGGGACCTACGAGCAGTACTTC. Translated: CASSEGPGTYEQYF.

The chain joins TRBV7-2 to TRBJ2-7; 8 bases match TRBD2. The germline gives CDR1 SGHTA, CDR2 FQGNSA. This CDR3 is built from 16 residues. Losses at the gene ends were 1 base for V and 3 bases for J; bases not matched to a gene: 8. Written as DNA, the CDR3 is TGTGCCAGCAGCTTAGTGGCGGGGGGATCGGTCTACGAGCAGTACTTC. This translates into CASSLVAGGSVYEQYF.

The chain couples TRBV7-6 to TRBJ1-5, with 9 bases that match TRBD1. In germline, CDR1 is SGHVS, CDR2 FNYEAQ. J lost 7 bases, V lost 1 base, and 5 bases had no gene match. The CDR3 length is 15 residues. The CDR3 nucleotides read TGTGCCAGCAGCTTAGAGGGACAGGGTGGACAGCCCCAGCATTTT. Translated, it gives CASSLEGQGGQPQHF.

The V call is TRBV15, the J call TRBJ2-3; D is unresolved. The germline V gene encodes CDR1 LNHNV and CDR2 YYDKDF (reference sequence). The CDR3 extends over 13 amino acids. V was pared by 2 bases and J by 4 bases, with 7 bases between. The CDR3 DNA reads TGTGCCACCAGCAGACCCCCGGCAGATACGCAGTATTTT. It translates to CATSRPPADTQYF.

The CDR3 bases are TGCGCCAGCATCTACCCGGGGACAGGGCTTTATCAGCCCCAGCATTTT. Residues: CASIYPGTGLYQPQHF. This chain links TRBV4-3 with TRBJ1-5; TRBD1 matches at 9 bases. Germline V gene sequence: CDR1 LGHNA, CDR2 YSLEER. CDR3 length: 16 residues. The trim removed 7 bases at V and 5 bases at J, leaving 12 bases unmatched.

V is TRBV11-2 and J is TRBJ2-2; D possibly corresponds to TRBD2 (5 bases). Germline assignment: CDR1 SGHAT and CDR2 FQNNGV. V was shortened by 5 bases and J by 6 bases, with 13 bases between the two germline ends. The CDR3 totals 14 residues. CDR3 loop: CASSPGLTPGELFF. DNA for the CDR3: TGTGCCAGCAGCCCAGGACTGACTCCCGGGGAGCTGTTTTTT.

V and J are TRBV5-1 and TRBJ2-3, with 10 bases lining up with TRBD2. Trimming at V came to 4 bases and at J to 3 bases, leaving 5 bases not matched to a gene. This CDR3 region has 15 residues. Germline V CDR1 and CDR2: SGHRS, YFSETQ. The CDR3 protein is CASSIRTSGTDTQYF. The CDR3 DNA is TGCGCCAGCAGCATACGGACTAGCGGAACAGATACGCAGTATTTT.

This clone has just a few counts. The chain is built from TRBV10-3 and TRBJ1-2, with 8 bases identical to TRBD1. V lost 4 bases to trimming and J lost 5 bases; unmatched junction nucleotides: 15. The CDR3 runs 17 residues. CDR1 is ENHRY, CDR2 SYGVKD, per germline. CDR3 sequence (DNA): TGTGCCATCAGTGTGGGGGACAGGCGAAACGGGGAATATGGCTACACCTTC. Its protein is CAISVGDRRNGEYGYTF.

The CDR3 reads CASSPGGVVTEQFF. DNA for the CDR3: TGTGCCAGCTCACCCGGAGGAGTTGTTACTGAGCAGTTCTTC. J is TRBJ2-1 and V is TRBV18; D is perhaps TRBD2 (5 bases). CDR1 and CDR2 from the germline V gene are KGHSH and LQKENI. The CDR3 loop spans 14 amino acids. The V gene lost 3 bases and the J gene lost 9 bases, with 15 bases spanning the gap.

This chain uses TRBV6-4 with TRBJ2-6, with D possibly TRBD1 on 5 matching bases. The V end lost 2 bases, the J end lost 0 bases, and 8 bases lay between the germline ends. This CDR3 is built from 16 residues. In germline, CDR1 is MRHNA, CDR2 SNTAGT. The CDR3 is CASSDKGNSGANVLTF. The DNA for the CDR3 is TGTGCCAGCAGTGACAAGGGGAACTCTGGGGCCAACGTCCTGACTTTC.

The chain employs TRBV28 and TRBJ1-1; a weak D match, TRBD1 (5 bases). CDR3 length equals 13 residues. V was clipped by 3 bases and J by 4 bases, with 9 bases between them. Germline CDR1 is MDHEN and CDR2 is SYDVKM. The CDR3 DNA sequence: TGTGCCAGCAGTTTGGGGGGAGCCACTGAAGCTTTCTTT. Protein: CASSLGGATEAFF.

The rearrangement uses TRBV7-6 and TRBJ2-3; 10 bases are a match to TRBD2. Trimming removed 4 bases from V and 2 bases from J; junction bases left unmatched: 12. The CDR3 is made up of 18 amino acids. The germline V gene encodes CDR1 SGHVS and CDR2 FNYEAQ. CDR3 in amino acids: CASSSAYSAGGLTDTQYF. CDR3 nucleotide sequence: TGTGCCAGCAGCTCCGCATACTCAGCGGGGGGGCTCACAGATACGCAGTATTTT.

The V and J genes are TRBV6-6 and TRBJ2-5; D is unresolved. V was clipped by 1 base and J by 1 base, with 10 bases between them. The CDR3 contains 15 residues. CDR1 is MNHNY, CDR2 SVGAGI, per germline (reference sequence). CDR3 sequence (DNA): TGTGCCAGCAGTTACTGGGCAGGCCCCCAAGAGACCCAGTACTTC. Translated: CASSYWAGPQETQYF.

This clone has only one observation. The chain has TRBV7-2 and TRBJ2-1, with 8 bases fitting TRBD2. The CDR3 has 16 residues. Per the germline V gene, CDR1 is SGHTA and CDR2 is FQGNSA. Trimming removed 1 base from V and 2 bases from J; junction bases left unmatched: 4. Here the CDR3 DNA reads TGTGCCAGCAGCTTAGTTGGCGGGAGGACCTACAATGAGCAGTTCTTC. Its protein is CASSLVGGRTYNEQFF.

V usage is TRBV2 and J usage is TRBJ1-5; no clear D. The CDR3 spans 13 residues. The germline V gene has CDR1 SNHLY and CDR2 FYNNEI. Trimming removed 5 bases at V and 4 bases at J, with 9 bases between. The DNA for the CDR3 is TGTGCCAGCAGTTTGGGCCGGAATCAGCCCCAGCATTTT. Protein: CASSLGRNQPQHF.

The J gene is TRBJ2-1, the V gene TRBV28; a weak D match, TRBD1 (6 bases). CDR1 and CDR2 (germline): MDHEN, SYDVKM. There are 16 residues in the CDR3. V dropped 4 bases and J dropped 0 bases, with 13 bases sitting between them. The CDR3 sequence is CASSYGDTSSYNEQFF. As DNA, the CDR3 is TGTGCCAGCAGTTATGGGGACACGAGCTCCTACAATGAGCAGTTCTTC.